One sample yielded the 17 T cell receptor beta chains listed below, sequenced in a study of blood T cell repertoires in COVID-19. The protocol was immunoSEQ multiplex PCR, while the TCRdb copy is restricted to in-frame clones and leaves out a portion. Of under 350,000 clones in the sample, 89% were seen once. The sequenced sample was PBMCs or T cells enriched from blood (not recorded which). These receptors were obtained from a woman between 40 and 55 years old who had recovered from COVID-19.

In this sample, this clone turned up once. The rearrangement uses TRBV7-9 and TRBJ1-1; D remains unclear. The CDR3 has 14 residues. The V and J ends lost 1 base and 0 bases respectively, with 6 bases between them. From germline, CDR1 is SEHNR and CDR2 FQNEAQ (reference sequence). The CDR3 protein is CASSLGALNTEAFF. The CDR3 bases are TGTGCCAGCAGCTTAGGGGCACTGAACACTGAAGCTTTCTTT.

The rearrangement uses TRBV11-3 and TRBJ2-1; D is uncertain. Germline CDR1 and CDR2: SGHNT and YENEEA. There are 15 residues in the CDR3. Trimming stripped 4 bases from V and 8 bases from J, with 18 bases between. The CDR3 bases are TGTGCCAGCAGCTCTGGAGATACCATCTGGGATGAGCAGTTCTTC. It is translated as CASSSGDTIWDEQFF.

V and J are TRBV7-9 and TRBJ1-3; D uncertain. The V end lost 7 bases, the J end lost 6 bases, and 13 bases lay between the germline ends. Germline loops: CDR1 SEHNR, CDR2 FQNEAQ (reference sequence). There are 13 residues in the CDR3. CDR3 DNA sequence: TGTGCCAGCACACGATCGAGCCAAAACACCATATATTTT. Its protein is CASTRSSQNTIYF.

DNA of the CDR3: TGCGCCAGCAGCTTGGACAGGGCTTCTAACTATGGCTACACCTTC. This codes for CASSLDRASNYGYTF. This chain connects TRBV5-1 to TRBJ1-2, with D possibly TRBD1 on 6 matching bases. Germline V lookup: CDR1 SGHRS, CDR2 YFSETQ. Trimming took off 0 bases at V and 0 bases at J, with 9 bases between the two ends. The CDR3 runs to 15 residues.

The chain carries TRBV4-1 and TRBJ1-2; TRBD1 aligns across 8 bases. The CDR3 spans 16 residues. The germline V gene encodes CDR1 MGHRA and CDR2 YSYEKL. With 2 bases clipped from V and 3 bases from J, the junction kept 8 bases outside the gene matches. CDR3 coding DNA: TGCGCCAGCAGCCAATTTGCAGGGGGCGCCGACTATGGCTACACCTTC. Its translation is CASSQFAGGADYGYTF.

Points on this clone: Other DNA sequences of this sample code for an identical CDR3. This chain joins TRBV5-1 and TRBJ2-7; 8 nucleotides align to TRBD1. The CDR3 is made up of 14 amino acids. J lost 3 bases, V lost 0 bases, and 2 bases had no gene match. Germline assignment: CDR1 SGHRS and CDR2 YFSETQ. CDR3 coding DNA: TGCGCCAGCAGCTTGGGACAGGGGAGCTACGAGCAGTACTTC. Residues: CASSLGQGSYEQYF.

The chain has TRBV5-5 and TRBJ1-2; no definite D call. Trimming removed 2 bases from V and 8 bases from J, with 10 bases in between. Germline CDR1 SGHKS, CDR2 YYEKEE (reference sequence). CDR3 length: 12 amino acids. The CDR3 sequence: CASSFNYGGYTF. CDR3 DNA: TGTGCCAGCAGCTTTAATTATGGCGGCTACACCTTC.

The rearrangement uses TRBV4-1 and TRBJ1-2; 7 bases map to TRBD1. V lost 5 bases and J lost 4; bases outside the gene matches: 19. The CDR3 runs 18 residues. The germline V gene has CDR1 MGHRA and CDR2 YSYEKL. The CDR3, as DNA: TGCGCCAGCAGCATCCGACAGGGAACCGAGGGGAGCACCTATGGCTACACCTTC. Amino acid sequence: CASSIRQGTEGSTYGYTF.

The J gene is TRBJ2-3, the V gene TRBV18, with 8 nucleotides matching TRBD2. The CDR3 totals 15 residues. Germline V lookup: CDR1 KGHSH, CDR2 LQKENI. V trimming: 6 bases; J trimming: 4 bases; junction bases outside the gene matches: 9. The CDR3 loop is CASSPAGAPSDTQYF. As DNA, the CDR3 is TGTGCCAGCTCGCCAGCGGGGGCCCCCTCAGATACGCAGTATTTT.

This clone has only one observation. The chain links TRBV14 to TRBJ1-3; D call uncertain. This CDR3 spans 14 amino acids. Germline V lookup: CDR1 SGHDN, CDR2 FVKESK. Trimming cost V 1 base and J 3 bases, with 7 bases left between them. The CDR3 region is CASSQGHIGNTIYF. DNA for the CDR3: TGTGCCAGCAGCCAAGGACACATTGGAAACACCATATATTTT.

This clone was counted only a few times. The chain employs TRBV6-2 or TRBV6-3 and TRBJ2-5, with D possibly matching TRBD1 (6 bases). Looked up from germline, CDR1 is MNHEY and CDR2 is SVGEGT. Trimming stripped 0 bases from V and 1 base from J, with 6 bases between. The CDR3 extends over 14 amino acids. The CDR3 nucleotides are TGTGCCAGCAGTTACTCGGACAGCCAAGAGACCCAGTACTTC. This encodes CASSYSDSQETQYF.

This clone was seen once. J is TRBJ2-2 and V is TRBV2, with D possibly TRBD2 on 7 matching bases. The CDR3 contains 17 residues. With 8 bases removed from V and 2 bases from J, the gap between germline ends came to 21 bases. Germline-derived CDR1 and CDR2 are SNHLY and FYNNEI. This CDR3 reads CASGGGAAYENTGELFF. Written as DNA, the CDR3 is TGTGCCAGCGGAGGGGGGGCGGCTTATGAAAACACCGGGGAGCTGTTTTTT.

CDR3 DNA: TGTGCCATCTCGGACAGGGTCGGGTCGGGTGAAGCTTTCTTT. It encodes CAISDRVGSGEAFF. The rearrangement uses TRBV19 and TRBJ1-1; 8 bases are a match to TRBD1. With 10 bases clipped from V and 7 bases from J, the junction kept 14 bases outside the gene matches. This CDR3 is 14 amino acids long. Germline V gene lookup returns CDR1 LNHDA and CDR2 SQIVND (reference sequence).

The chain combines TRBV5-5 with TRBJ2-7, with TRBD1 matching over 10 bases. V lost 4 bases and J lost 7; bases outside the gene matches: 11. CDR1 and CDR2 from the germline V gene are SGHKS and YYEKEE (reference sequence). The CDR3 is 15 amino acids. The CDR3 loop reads CASSHYDRGRGEQYF. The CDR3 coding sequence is TGTGCCAGCAGCCACTACGACAGGGGGCGAGGGGAGCAGTACTTC.

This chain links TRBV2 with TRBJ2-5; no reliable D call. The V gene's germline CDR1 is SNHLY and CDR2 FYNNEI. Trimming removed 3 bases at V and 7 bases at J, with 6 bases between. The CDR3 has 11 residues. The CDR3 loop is CASSDTVTQYF. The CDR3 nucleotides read TGTGCCAGCAGTGATACAGTGACCCAGTACTTC.

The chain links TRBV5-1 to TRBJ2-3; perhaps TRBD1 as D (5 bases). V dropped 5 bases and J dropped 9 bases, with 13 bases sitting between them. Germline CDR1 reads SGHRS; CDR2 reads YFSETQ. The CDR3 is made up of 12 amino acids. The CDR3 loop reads CASRDPGATQYF. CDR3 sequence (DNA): TGCGCCAGCAGGGACCCTGGGGCGACGCAGTATTTT.

CDR3 in DNA: TGCGCCAGCAGCCAAGTGCGGATCCTTCTAAGCATGAATGAGCAGTTCTTC. This codes for CASSQVRILLSMNEQFF. The rearrangement uses TRBV4-1 and TRBJ2-1; no firm D call. The CDR3 is 17 amino acids. CDR1 is MGHRA, CDR2 YSYEKL, per germline. V lost 1 base and J lost 7, with 20 bases in between.